Shown below are 21 T cell receptor beta chains from a single sample sequenced in a study of T cell changes during pregnancy in multiple sclerosis. The repertoire was sequenced with immunoSEQ multiplex PCR; TCRdb's copy has only in-frame clones and lacks some. The sample consists of tens of thousands of clones, 75% to 95% of them appearing once. This material consisted of CD4+ T cells from peripheral blood mononuclear cells, taken in the third trimester of pregnancy. The receptor source for this set is a female donor in good health, enrolled as a control in a pregnancy study.

This clone was recorded only once. V is TRBV4-3 and J is TRBJ1-1; TRBD1 aligns across 9 bases. V was pared by 4 bases and J by 7 bases, with 7 bases of the junction left unmatched. The CDR3 extends over 14 amino acids. CDR1 is LGHNA and CDR2 is YSLEER in the germline V gene. This CDR3 reads CASSPGQGTNEAFF. The DNA of the CDR3 is TGCGCCAGCAGCCCCGGACAGGGGACCAATGAAGCTTTCTTT.

This chain links TRBV15 with TRBJ1-3, with D possibly being TRBD1 (6 bases). Looked up from germline, CDR1 is LNHNV and CDR2 is YYDKDF (reference sequence). V was trimmed by 1 base and J by 8 bases, leaving 9 bases between them. CDR3 length: 13 amino acids. This chain's CDR3 is CATSRGGRDTIYF. The CDR3 DNA reads as TGTGCCACCAGCAGAGGGGGGCGAGACACCATATATTTT.

The V and J genes are TRBV11-3 and TRBJ2-7, with TRBD1 identical over 8 bases. The V gene's germline CDR1 is SGHNT and CDR2 YENEEA. CDR3 length: 15 amino acids. V lost 1 base, J lost 2 bases, and 4 bases stayed unmatched. The CDR3 reads CASSLALDRAYEQYF. CDR3 bases: TGTGCCAGCAGCTTAGCACTGGACAGGGCCTACGAGCAGTACTTC.

The chain couples TRBV4-3 to TRBJ1-4, with D perhaps matching TRBD1 (5 bases). Per the germline V gene, CDR1 is LGHNA and CDR2 is YSLEER. The CDR3 length is 16 residues. Trimming took off 1 base at V and 5 bases at J, with 14 bases between the two ends. The CDR3 is CASSQGPVGVNEKLFF. CDR3 DNA sequence: TGCGCCAGCAGCCAAGGACCAGTAGGGGTGAATGAAAAACTGTTTTTT.

The rearrangement joins TRBV11-2 to TRBJ1-4, with 8 nucleotides matching TRBD1. CDR3 size: 14 residues. Germline V gene sequence: CDR1 SGHAT, CDR2 FQNNGV. Trimming took 4 bases from V and 8 from J; bases not matched to a gene: 6. CDR3 bases: TGTGCCAGCAGCTACGGACAGGGTTACGAAAAACTGTTTTTT. This codes for CASSYGQGYEKLFF. The whole variable domain, remainder taken from reference TRBV11-2 and TRBJ1-4, is EAGVAQSPRYKIIEKRQSVAFWCNPISGHATLYWYQQILGQGPKLLIQFQNNGVVDDSQLPKDRFSAERLKGVDSTLKIQPAKLEDSAVYLCASSYGQGYEKLFFGSGTQLSVL.

The chain couples TRBV5-1 to TRBJ2-1, with 9 positions matching TRBD1. CDR3 length equals 15 residues. Looked up from germline, CDR1 is SGHRS and CDR2 is YFSETQ. Trimming removed 3 bases from V and 4 bases from J; junction bases left unmatched: 5. CDR3 DNA: TGCGCCAGCAGCTGGGGGGACAGGGAATACAATGAGCAGTTCTTC. Protein sequence: CASSWGDREYNEQFF.

The V and J genes are TRBV7-2 and TRBJ2-7; a weak D match, TRBD1 (7 bases). The germline V gene has CDR1 SGHTA and CDR2 FQGNSA. The ends were cut back, 1 base at V and 3 bases at J, with 16 bases in the middle. The CDR3 length is 16 residues. CDR3 protein: CASSLVSGQAIYEQYF. CDR3 bases: TGTGCCAGCAGCTTAGTTAGCGGACAGGCAATCTACGAGCAGTACTTC.

V and J are TRBV18 and TRBJ2-7; D is undetermined. Germline-derived CDR1 and CDR2 are KGHSH and LQKENI. The V end lost 3 bases, the J end lost 1 base, and 10 bases lay between the germline ends. The CDR3 loop spans 14 amino acids. CDR3 in amino acids: CASSPDGLSYEQYF. CDR3 sequence (DNA): TGTGCCAGCTCACCGGATGGGCTGTCCTACGAGCAGTACTTC.

The gene calls are TRBV7-2 and TRBJ1-1; D perhaps matches TRBD1 (5 bases). The germline V gene encodes CDR1 SGHTA and CDR2 FQGNSA. This CDR3 has 14 amino acids. Trimming took off 0 bases at V and 5 bases at J, with 10 bases between the two ends. The CDR3 region has the DNA TGTGCCAGCAGCTTAGCGGGGGGTCGAACTGAAGCTTTCTTT. This codes for CASSLAGGRTEAFF.

The chain uses TRBV30 and TRBJ1-6; D is possibly TRBD1 (6 bases). Trimming stripped 2 bases from V and 0 bases from J, with 11 bases between. This CDR3 region has 16 residues. From germline, CDR1 is GTSNPN and CDR2 SVGIG (reference sequence). CDR3 bases: TGTGCCTGGAGTCAGGACAGACGCTCCTATAATTCACCCCTCCACTTT. Encoded protein: CAWSQDRRSYNSPLHF.

The genes are TRBV30 and TRBJ1-2; D is perhaps TRBD1 (5 bases). Trimming removed 3 bases from V and 3 bases from J, with 20 bases in between. This CDR3 is 16 amino acids long. Germline CDR1 is GTSNPN and CDR2 is SVGIG (reference sequence). In DNA form, the CDR3 reads TGTGCCTGGAGCCAAAGGGTTTCCGGAGGGGACTATGGCTACACCTTC. It translates to CAWSQRVSGGDYGYTF.

This rearrangement joins TRBV10-3 to TRBJ1-1; 9 positions match TRBD1. CDR1 and CDR2 (germline): ENHRY, SYGVKD. The CDR3 length is 14 residues. The junction had 7 bases not matched to a gene; V was cut back by 6 bases and J by 5 bases. In nucleotides, the CDR3 is TGTGCCATCAGCAAGGACAGGGGTTATACTGAAGCTTTCTTT. It translates to CAISKDRGYTEAFF.

This sequence joins TRBV30 and TRBJ2-7; perhaps TRBD2 as D (7 bases). The CDR3 spans 14 residues. From germline, CDR1 is GTSNPN and CDR2 SVGIG (reference sequence). V was cut by 0 bases and J by 0 bases, with 9 bases left in between. CDR3 DNA sequence: TGTGCCTGGAGTGTGGGGGGGGCCTCCTACGAGCAGTACTTC. Its protein is CAWSVGGASYEQYF.

The V gene is TRBV2, the J gene TRBJ2-3; 9 positions agree with TRBD1. The CDR3 consists of 15 residues. Trimming removed 6 bases from V and 4 bases from J; junction bases left unmatched: 8. Germline V gene lookup returns CDR1 SNHLY and CDR2 FYNNEI. CDR3 bases: TGTGCCAGCAGATGGACAGGGGTTACTCCAGATACGCAGTATTTT. The encoded protein is CASRWTGVTPDTQYF.

The rearrangement joins TRBV5-6 to TRBJ2-7; D possibly corresponds to TRBD2 (6 bases). Germline V gene lookup returns CDR1 SGHDT and CDR2 YYEEEE. This CDR3 spans 14 amino acids. V was shortened by 4 bases and J by 5 bases, with 16 bases between the two germline ends. The CDR3 coding sequence is TGTGCCAGCAGCCGCCGGGACTTTACCGACGAGCAGTACTTC. Protein: CASSRRDFTDEQYF.

The chain uses TRBV9 and TRBJ1-2; possible D gene TRBD1, 5 bases. V was trimmed by 2 bases and J by 2 bases, leaving 10 bases between them. CDR1 and CDR2 from the germline V gene are SGDLS and YYNGEE. The CDR3 runs to 14 residues. The CDR3 here is CASSVGHTNYGYTF. The DNA for the CDR3 is TGTGCCAGCAGCGTTGGACATACCAACTATGGCTACACCTTC.

The chain links TRBV4-2 to TRBJ2-1; D might be TRBD1 (7 bases). The CDR3 is 13 residues long. Germline V gives CDR1 LGHNA, CDR2 YNFKEQ. The V end lost 0 bases, the J end lost 8 bases, and 8 bases lay between the germline ends. The CDR3 coding sequence is TGTGCCAGCAGCCAAGACAGGGGGGATGAGCAGTTCTTC. It codes for CASSQDRGDEQFF.

This rearrangement joins TRBV4-2 to TRBJ2-7, with 7 bases lining up with TRBD1. The V gene's germline CDR1 is LGHNA and CDR2 YNFKEQ. The CDR3 loop spans 16 amino acids. With V trimmed by 1 base and J by 2 bases, 8 bases remained unmatched. CDR3 nucleotides: TGTGCCAGCAGCCAAGGGATGGACAGGAGCCCCTACGAGCAGTACTTC. Its protein product is CASSQGMDRSPYEQYF.

The chain joins TRBV5-1 to TRBJ1-5; unclear D gene. The CDR3 contains 16 residues. The germline gives CDR1 SGHRS, CDR2 YFSETQ. V dropped 4 bases and J dropped 7 bases, with 21 bases sitting between them. This chain's CDR3 is CASSPYSGGAEQPQHF. CDR3 DNA: TGCGCCAGCAGCCCATATTCGGGAGGTGCAGAACAGCCCCAGCATTTT.

The chain couples TRBV5-1 to TRBJ2-7, with 7 nucleotides matching TRBD2. The germline V gene encodes CDR1 SGHRS and CDR2 YFSETQ. The V segment lost 3 bases and the J segment 0 bases; nucleotides outside the gene matches: 9. This CDR3 is 16 amino acids long. The CDR3 loop reads CASSWTGGLSSYEQYF. DNA of the CDR3: TGCGCCAGCAGCTGGACGGGGGGACTGAGCTCCTACGAGCAGTACTTC.

V and J are TRBV5-6 and TRBJ1-5, with TRBD1 as a possible D gene (6 bases). This CDR3 spans 16 amino acids. The V and J ends lost 3 bases and 0 bases respectively, with 13 bases between them. Germline V gene sequence: CDR1 SGHDT, CDR2 YYEEEE. The CDR3: CASSSLQGPSNQPQHF. Written as DNA, the CDR3 is TGTGCCAGCAGCTCGTTACAGGGACCTAGCAATCAGCCCCAGCATTTT. Together with reference TRBV5-6 and TRBJ1-5, the CDR3 gives the full variable domain: DAGVTQSPTHLIKTRGQQVTLRCSPKSGHDTVSWYQQALGQGPQFIFQYYEEEERQRGNFPDRFSGHQFPNYSSELNVNALLLGDSALYLCASSSLQGPSNQPQHFGDGTRLSIL.